This TCR beta chain emerged from a study of blood T cell repertoires in COVID-19. The wider study: Material from acute and convalescent COVID-19 was sourced from the United States, Italy and Spain. The analysed material was cDNA or gDNA that came from T cells, B-cell-depleted T cells, or PBMCs.

Original data processing: Quantification of nucleated cells was approximated via reference gene primer amplification. Clones were read by immunoSEQ multiplex PCR, and TCRdb kept only the in-frame ones, dropping some. From that table come the V and J calls and clone size; the DNA was used to work out D and trimming. Here the sample spans over 25,000 clones, 80% to 85% being singletons. Germline V gives CDR1 SGHRS, CDR2 YFSETQ. The CDR3 sequence is 14 residues long. V shed 2 bases, J shed 5 bases, and the junction held 4 bases outside the gene matches. This TCR derives from an elderly man with active COVID-19. The sample comprised peripheral blood. The chain joins TRBV5-1 to TRBJ2-7, with 10 nucleotides matching TRBD1. CDR3 sequence reads: CASSLGGTGDEQYF. The CDR3 DNA sequence: TGCGCCAGCAGCTTAGGGGGGACAGGGGACGAGCAGTACTTC.